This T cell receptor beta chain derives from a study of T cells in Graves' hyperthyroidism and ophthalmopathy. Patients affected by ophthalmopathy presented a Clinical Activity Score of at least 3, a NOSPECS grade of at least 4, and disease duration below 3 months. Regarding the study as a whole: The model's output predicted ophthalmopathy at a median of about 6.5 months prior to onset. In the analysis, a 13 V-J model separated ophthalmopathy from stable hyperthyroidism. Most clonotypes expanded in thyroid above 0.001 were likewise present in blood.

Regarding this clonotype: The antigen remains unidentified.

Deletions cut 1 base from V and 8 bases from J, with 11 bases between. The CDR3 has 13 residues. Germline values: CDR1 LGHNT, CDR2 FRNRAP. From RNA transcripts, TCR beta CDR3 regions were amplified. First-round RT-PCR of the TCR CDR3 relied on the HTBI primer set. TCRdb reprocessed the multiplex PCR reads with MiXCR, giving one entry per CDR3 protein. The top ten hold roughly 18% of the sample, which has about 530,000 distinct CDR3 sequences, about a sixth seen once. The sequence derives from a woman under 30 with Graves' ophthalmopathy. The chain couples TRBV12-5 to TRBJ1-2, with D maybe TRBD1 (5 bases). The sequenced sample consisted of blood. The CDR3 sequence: CASGLAGDGGYTF. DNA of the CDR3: TGTGCTAGTGGTTTGGCGGGGGATGGGGGCTACACCTTC.